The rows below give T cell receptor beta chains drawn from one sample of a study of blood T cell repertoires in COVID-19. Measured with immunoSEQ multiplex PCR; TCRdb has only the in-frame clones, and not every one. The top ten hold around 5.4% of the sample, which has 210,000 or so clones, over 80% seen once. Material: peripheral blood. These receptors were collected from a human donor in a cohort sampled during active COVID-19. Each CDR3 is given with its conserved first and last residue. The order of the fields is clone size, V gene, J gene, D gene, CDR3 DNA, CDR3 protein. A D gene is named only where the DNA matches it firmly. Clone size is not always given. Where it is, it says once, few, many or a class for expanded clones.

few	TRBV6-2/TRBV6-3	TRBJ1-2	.	TGTGCCAGCAGCCCTTTCGGCAGGGAAGTTAACTATGGCTACACCTTC	CASSPFGREVNYGYTF
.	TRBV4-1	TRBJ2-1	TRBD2	TGCGCCAGCAGCCGTTCCGGGACTAGCGGGAGACATGAGCAGTTCTTC	CASSRSGTSGRHEQFF
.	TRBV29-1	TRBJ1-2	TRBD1	TGCAGCGTGGTTCGAGAGGGGGCGGGCTATGGCTACACCTTC	CSVVREGAGYGYTF
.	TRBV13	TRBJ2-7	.	TGTGCCAGCAGCCCGAGCTACGAGCAGTACTTC	CASSPSYEQYF
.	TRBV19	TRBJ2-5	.	TGTGCCAGTAGTATAGGTCAGCAAGAGACCCAGTACTTC	CASSIGQQETQYF
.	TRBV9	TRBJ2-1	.	TGTGCCAGCAGCGCCGGGACACTTTTGGATGAGCAGTTCTTC	CASSAGTLLDEQFF
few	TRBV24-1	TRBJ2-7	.	TGTGCCACCAGTGATCCACTTAGGGGGGACAGTTCAACCTACGAGCAGTACTTC	CATSDPLRGDSSTYEQYF
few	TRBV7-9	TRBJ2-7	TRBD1	TGTGCCAGCAGCCTATTAGGACAGGGCAACTACGAGCAGTACTTC	CASSLLGQGNYEQYF
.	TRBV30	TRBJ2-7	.	TGTGCCTGGAGTCAAAGGTGGCGGTACGAGCAGTACTTC	CAWSQRWRYEQYF
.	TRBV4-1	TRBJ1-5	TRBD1	TGCGCCAGCAGCCAAGGGGACAGGGGTCGCAATCAGCCCCAGCATTTT	CASSQGDRGRNQPQHF
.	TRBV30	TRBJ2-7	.	TGTGCCTGGATCCCGACTGGCTCCTACGAGCAGTACTTC	CAWIPTGSYEQYF
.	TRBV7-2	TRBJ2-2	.	TGTGCCAGCAGCTTACACGACCGCGGAGGGGTGAAGGGCGGGGAGCTGTTTTTT	CASSLHDRGGVKGGELFF
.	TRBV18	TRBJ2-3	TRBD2	TGTGCCAGCTCTAGACTAGCGGGAGAAGATACGCAGTATTTT	CASSRLAGEDTQYF
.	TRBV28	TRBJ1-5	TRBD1	TGTGCCAGCAGCCGACGGGGACAGGGGGATCAGCCCCAGCATTTT	CASSRRGQGDQPQHF
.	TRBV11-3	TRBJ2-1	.	TGTGCCAGCAGCTCGAGCAACAATGAGCAGTTCTTC	CASSSSNNEQFF
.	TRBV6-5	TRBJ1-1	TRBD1	TGTGCCAGCAGAGGACAGGGGGCCTCTGAAGCTTTCTTT	CASRGQGASEAFF
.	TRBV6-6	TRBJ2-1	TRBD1	TGTGCCAGCAGTTACAGGGGGCGCGGCAATGAGCAGTTCTTC	CASSYRGRGNEQFF
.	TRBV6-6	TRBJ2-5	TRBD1	TGTGCCAGCAGTTCCGGGACAGGGACTCCTCAGTACTTC	CASSSGTGTPQYF
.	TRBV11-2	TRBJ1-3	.	TGTGCCAGCAGCTTACACTACAGGGCTGGAAACACCATATATTTT	CASSLHYRAGNTIYF
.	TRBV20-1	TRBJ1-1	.	TGCAGTGCTGATCGGGACACTGAAGCTTTCTTT	CSADRDTEAFF
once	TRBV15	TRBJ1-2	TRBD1	TGTGCCACCAGCCGGGAGGACAGGGAGGCGAATGGCTACACCTTC	CATSREDREANGYTF
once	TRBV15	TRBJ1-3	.	TGTGCCACCAGCAGACCGCGGGGCGACGATTCTGGAAACACCATATATTTT	CATSRPRGDDSGNTIYF
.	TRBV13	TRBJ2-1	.	TGTGCCAGCAGCTCACTAGTGGCGGCCCTCTCTCGGGATGAGCAGTTCTTC	CASSSLVAALSRDEQFF
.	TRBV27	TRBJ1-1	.	TGTGCCAGCAGCCCCTCACGGGTGGCTGAAGCTTTCTTT	CASSPSRVAEAFF
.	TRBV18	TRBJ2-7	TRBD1	TGTGCCAGCTCACGGACAGGGTTCTACGAGCAGTACTTC	CASSRTGFYEQYF
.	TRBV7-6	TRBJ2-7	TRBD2	TGTGCCAGCAGCCGGGGCGCGGGAGGGTCATCCTACGAGCAGTACTTC	CASSRGAGGSSYEQYF
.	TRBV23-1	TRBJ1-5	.	TGCGCCAGCAGTCAATTCAGGGGACGCAGCAATCAGCCCCAGCATTTT	CASSQFRGRSNQPQHF